The sequence of this T cell receptor (beta chain) was determined in a study of shared clonotypes between healthy human individuals. Study overall: Researchers drew samples from a couple of women and three men aged 18 to 49.

Healthy and HIV-negative, the adult donors had no recent acute infections or vaccinations. In the CD4+ fraction, cells were divided into CD45RA+ naive and CD45RA-negative memory subsets. The V gene's germline CDR1 is SEHNR and CDR2 FQNEAQ (reference sequence). This CDR3 is built from 11 residues. Only in-frame clones appear in the TCRdb table, and some are missing; sequencing was by immunoSEQ multiplex PCR. The table lists about 2.3 million clones, roughly 92% of them singletons. Points on this clone: A read error may produce the germline difference seen at one junction end.

J is TRBJ2-7 and V is TRBV7-9; D is undetermined. Input material: naive CD4+ T cells from PBMCs. Sample subset: CD45RA+ positively selected. The TCR comes from a man aged 18 to 30 in good health. Some clones in this sample may be carry-over from other donors' samples. CDR3 in DNA: TGTGCCAGCAGCCCCTCGGAGTCGGGCGGTTTC. Its protein product is CASSPSESGGF.